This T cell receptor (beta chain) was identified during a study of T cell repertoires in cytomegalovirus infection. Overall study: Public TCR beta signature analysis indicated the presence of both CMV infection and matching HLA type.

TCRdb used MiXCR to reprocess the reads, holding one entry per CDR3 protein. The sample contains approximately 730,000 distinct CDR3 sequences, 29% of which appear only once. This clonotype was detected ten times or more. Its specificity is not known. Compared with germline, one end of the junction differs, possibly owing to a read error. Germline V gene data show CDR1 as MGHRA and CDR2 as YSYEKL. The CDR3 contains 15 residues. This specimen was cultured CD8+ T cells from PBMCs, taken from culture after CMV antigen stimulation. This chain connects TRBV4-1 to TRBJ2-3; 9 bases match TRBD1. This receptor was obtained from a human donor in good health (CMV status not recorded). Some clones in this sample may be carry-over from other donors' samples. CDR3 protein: CASSLRDRGTDTQYF. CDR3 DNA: TGTGCCAGCAGCTTAAGGGACAGGGGCACAGATACGCAGTATTTT.